Each of the 20 T cell receptor beta chains below was sequenced from the same sample in a study of T cells expressing NK-cell markers (dated by TCRdb to the early 2020s). Library preparation used 5' RACE. Sequencing relied on an Illumina HiSeq 2000. Based on TCRdb reprocessing of the reads, there is one entry per CDR3 protein sequence, and DNA is missing. The table for this sample shows over 250,000 distinct CDR3 sequences. Around 3.9% of the sample goes to the ten largest clones. Sequencing was carried out using blood T cells: a sorted CD56 or NKG2C T cell subset, CD4+ or CD8+ T cells, or bulk PBMC T cells (not recorded which). These receptors were collected from a woman between 18 and 69 years old in good health.

This chain links TRBV7-3 with TRBJ2-5; TCRdb's D call of TRBD1 is untestable without DNA. The germline V gene encodes CDR1 SGHTA and CDR2 FQGTGA. CDR3 length: 13 amino acids. CDR3 in amino acids: CASSSQGGETQYF.

This chain joins TRBV2 and TRBJ2-2. The CDR3 totals 16 residues. Looked up from germline, CDR1 is SNHLY and CDR2 is FYNNEI. CDR3 residues: CASSGTSLYLTGELFF.

The chain couples TRBV9 to TRBJ1-5. The CDR3 is made up of 16 amino acids. CDR1 and CDR2 from the germline V gene are SGDLS and YYNGEE. CDR3 residues: CASSPYGGGSNQPQHF.

The rearrangement joins TRBV3-1 to TRBJ2-1; as DNA is missing, the TRBD2 call by TCRdb cannot be tested. This CDR3 spans 16 amino acids. Looked up from germline, CDR1 is LGHDT and CDR2 is YNNKEL (reference sequence). The CDR3 reads CASSRRTSGSSNEQFF.

The genes are TRBV29-1 and TRBJ2-6; the D call from TCRdb, TRBD1, cannot be confirmed without DNA. Germline assignment: CDR1 SQVTM and CDR2 ANQGSEA. The CDR3 sequence is 13 residues long. CDR3 amino acids: CSARSSGANVLTF.

The rearrangement links TRBV29-1 to TRBJ2-3; no DNA is available, so the TRBD1 call from TCRdb remains unchecked. Germline V gene lookup returns CDR1 SQVTM and CDR2 ANQGSEA. The CDR3 totals 15 residues. CDR3: CSVATGTAGSDTQYF.

The J gene is TRBJ1-2, the V gene TRBV12-3 or TRBV12-4. This CDR3 comprises 16 residues. This chain's CDR3 is CASSPTVGSWNYGYTF.

The J gene is TRBJ2-5, the V gene TRBV6-2 or TRBV6-3. Germline lookup yields CDR1 MNHEY and CDR2 SVGEGT. The CDR3 spans 11 residues. CDR3 residues: CASNQVETQYF.

CDR3 loop: CASSPIPYNEQFF. The rearrangement links TRBV28 to TRBJ2-1. The CDR3 loop spans 13 amino acids. The germline CDR1 and CDR2 sequences are MDHEN and SYDVKM.

The chain joins TRBV14 to TRBJ2-1; the TCRdb call, TRBD2, lacks DNA for checking. The CDR3 totals 16 residues. Looked up from germline, CDR1 is SGHDN and CDR2 is FVKESK. This CDR3 is CASSRLAGGLFHEQFF.

This chain uses TRBV20-1 with TRBJ2-4; TCRdb reports TRBD2, a call that lacks DNA to check it against. The CDR3 has 13 amino acids. The V gene's germline CDR1 is DFQATT and CDR2 SNEGSKA (reference sequence). CDR3 protein: CSASRFSGNIQYF.

The chain employs TRBV5-6 and TRBJ2-3; the TCRdb D gene call, TRBD2, has no DNA to confirm it. Germline CDR1 reads SGHDT; CDR2 reads YYEEEE. The CDR3 has 15 residues. CDR3 loop: CASSLGLADTDTQYF.

The chain links TRBV20-1 to TRBJ2-2; TCRdb indicates TRBD2, and absent DNA this call remains unverified. The CDR3 contains 14 residues. Germline loops: CDR1 DFQATT, CDR2 SNEGSKA (reference sequence). This CDR3 is CSARSGSGTGELFF.

The chain joins TRBV24-1 to TRBJ2-5; there is no DNA to check the TCRdb D call of TRBD1. Germline CDR1 reads KGHDR; CDR2 reads SFDVKD. The CDR3 has 13 amino acids. The CDR3 spells CATSDGTKGTQYF.

This CDR3 is CSVAGGGGEQYF. The V gene is TRBV29-1, the J gene TRBJ2-7; as DNA is missing, the TRBD1 call by TCRdb cannot be tested. The CDR3 extends over 12 amino acids. Germline V gene data show CDR1 as SQVTM and CDR2 as ANQGSEA.

The chain carries TRBV11-1 and TRBJ2-1; checking the TCRdb D call of TRBD1 is not possible without DNA. The CDR3 loop spans 18 amino acids. Germline V gene lookup returns CDR1 SGHAT and CDR2 FQDESV (reference sequence). The CDR3 sequence is CASSDVFGRGRINNEQFF.

This chain joins TRBV29-1 and TRBJ2-1; TCRdb reports TRBD1, a call that lacks DNA to check it against. The CDR3 spans 13 residues. The germline gives CDR1 SQVTM, CDR2 ANQGSEA. The CDR3: CSVSQGTHNEQFF.

The chain links TRBV18 to TRBJ2-1; TCRdb designates TRBD1, a call that cannot be tested without DNA. This CDR3 has 15 residues. The V gene's germline CDR1 is KGHSH and CDR2 LQKENI. CDR3 amino acids: CASSPRTGHYNEQFF.

The V call is TRBV3-1, the J call TRBJ1-5; the TRBD1 assignment by TCRdb is unverifiable without DNA. The CDR3 totals 14 residues. Per germline, CDR1 LGHDT and CDR2 YNNKEL (reference sequence). CDR3 sequence: CASSQGRLIGAQHF.

The chain joins TRBV12-3 or TRBV12-4 to TRBJ2-2. The CDR3 is made up of 13 amino acids. CDR3: CASSEQITGELFF.